The 20 T cell receptor beta chains given below trace back to one sample, sequenced in a study of shared clonotypes between healthy human individuals. The repertoire was sequenced with immunoSEQ multiplex PCR; TCRdb's copy has only in-frame clones and lacks some. The repertoire includes 2 million to 2.5 million clones, 85% to 95% of them detected once, and about 0.39% sits in the top ten. Sequenced: naive CD4+ T cells from PBMCs. Specified subset: CD45RA+ positively selected. Every receptor here comes from a man between 18 and 29 years old in good health. Some clones in this sample may be carry-over from other donors' samples.

On this clone itself: The sample has other DNA sequences that encode this CDR3 too. The CDR3 DNA reads TGTGCCAGCAGCGTAGGGAGAGGAAACACCATATATTTT. Protein product: CASSVGRGNTIYF. The V gene is TRBV9, the J gene TRBJ1-3; D uncertain. CDR3 length equals 13 residues. Germline V gives CDR1 SGDLS, CDR2 YYNGEE. Trimming pared 0 bases from V and 4 bases from J, leaving 5 bases between.

The CDR3 nucleotides are TGTGCCAGCAGCGTATTTGCTAGCACAGATACGCAGTATTTT. Translated, it gives CASSVFASTDTQYF. The J gene is TRBJ2-3, the V gene TRBV9; D unresolved. V lost 1 base to trimming and J lost 0 bases, with 6 bases between them. This CDR3 is built from 14 residues. The V gene's germline CDR1 is SGDLS and CDR2 YYNGEE. Looking up the rest from reference TRBV9 and TRBJ2-3 gives the full variable domain: DSGVTQTPKHLITATGQRVTLRCSPRSGDLSVYWYQQSLDQGLQFLIQYYNGEERAKGNILERFSAQQFPDLHSELNLSSLELGDSALYFCASSVFASTDTQYFGPGTRLTVL.

This rearrangement joins TRBV29-1 to TRBJ2-5; tentatively, D is TRBD1 (6 bases). CDR3 length equals 13 residues. V gave up 4 bases and J gave up 2 bases, with 11 bases separating them. The germline V gene has CDR1 SQVTM and CDR2 ANQGSEA. CDR3 region: CSVAGQPQETQYF. CDR3 in DNA: TGCAGCGTTGCCGGACAGCCACAAGAGACCCAGTACTTC.

The chain employs TRBV4-1 and TRBJ2-1; D ambiguous. V lost 2 bases to trimming and J lost 7 bases, with 15 bases between them. This CDR3 has 15 residues. Germline V lookup: CDR1 MGHRA, CDR2 YSYEKL. CDR3 loop: CASSQILVGWNEQFF. DNA of the CDR3: TGCGCCAGCAGCCAAATCTTGGTGGGGTGGAATGAGCAGTTCTTC.

The rearrangement links TRBV6-5 to TRBJ1-5, with unresolved D. Trimming took off 4 bases at V and 9 bases at J, with 13 bases between the two ends. Germline-derived CDR1 and CDR2 are MNHEY and SVGAGI. There are 13 residues in the CDR3. The CDR3 loop reads CASSWGYPGPQHF. CDR3 in DNA: TGTGCCAGCAGTTGGGGTTACCCCGGGCCCCAGCATTTT.

The chain recombines TRBV9 with TRBJ2-2; maybe TRBD1 (6 bases). Trimming took 6 bases from V and 5 from J, leaving 11 bases between them. This CDR3 has 13 amino acids. Germline V gene lookup returns CDR1 SGDLS and CDR2 YYNGEE. The CDR3 loop reads CASTYRVTGELFF. The CDR3 region has the DNA TGTGCCAGCACTTACAGGGTAACCGGGGAGCTGTTTTTT.

The chain joins TRBV28 to TRBJ2-3; 9 nucleotides line up with TRBD2. V trimming: 6 bases; J trimming: 5 bases; junction bases outside the gene matches: 12. From germline, CDR1 is MDHEN and CDR2 SYDVKM. CDR3 length equals 16 residues. The CDR3 nucleotides are TGTGCCAGCAGCCCCATGGGGTTAGCGGGGGAAGATACGCAGTATTTT. It yields the protein CASSPMGLAGEDTQYF.

The chain uses TRBV19 and TRBJ1-4, with TRBD1 identical over 7 bases. Per the germline V gene, CDR1 is LNHDA and CDR2 is SQIVND (reference sequence). After removal of 6 bases from V and 8 bases from J, the junction contained 9 bases not matched to a gene. The CDR3 contains 14 residues. CDR3 DNA: TGTGCCAGTAGCGACGACAGGGTTTACGAAAAACTGTTTTTT. Its protein product is CASSDDRVYEKLFF.

Worth noting for this clone: The sample holds other DNA sequences that translate to the same CDR3. The chain joins TRBV7-2 to TRBJ2-7; D unresolved. Between the trimmed V and J ends, which lost 1 base and 3 bases, there was a span of 7 bases. Germline V gene data show CDR1 as SGHTA and CDR2 as FQGNSA. The length of the CDR3 is 13 residues. As DNA, the CDR3 is TGTGCCAGCAGCTTAGGGCCTAACTACGAGCAGTACTTC. It translates to CASSLGPNYEQYF.

The chain links TRBV9 to TRBJ1-5; no reliable D call. Germline CDR1 SGDLS, CDR2 YYNGEE. V dropped 4 bases and J dropped 0 bases, with 11 bases sitting between them. The CDR3 has 15 residues. CDR3 nucleotide sequence: TGTGCCAGCAGCCCCCGAGATGATAGCAATCAGCCCCAGCATTTT. It is translated as CASSPRDDSNQPQHF.

The chain links TRBV7-2 to TRBJ1-2; the D gene is possibly TRBD1 (6 bases). V lost 6 bases to trimming and J lost 4 bases, with 15 bases between them. The CDR3 is 14 residues long. Germline V gene lookup returns CDR1 SGHTA and CDR2 FQGNSA. This CDR3 reads CASSPQTGLYGYTF. In nucleotides, the CDR3 is TGTGCCAGCAGTCCACAGACAGGCCTCTATGGCTACACCTTC.

V usage is TRBV9 and J usage is TRBJ2-3; D is undetermined. The germline V gene has CDR1 SGDLS and CDR2 YYNGEE. The V end lost 2 bases, the J end lost 7 bases, and 14 bases lay between the germline ends. There are 14 residues in the CDR3. The CDR3 region is CASSVPPGGNTQYF. DNA of the CDR3: TGTGCCAGCAGCGTCCCACCGGGTGGAAATACGCAGTATTTT.

V and J are TRBV4-1 and TRBJ2-7; D is perhaps TRBD1 (5 bases). Looked up from germline, CDR1 is MGHRA and CDR2 is YSYEKL. CDR3 length: 13 residues. The V and J ends lost 2 bases and 4 bases respectively, with 9 bases between them. The CDR3 coding sequence is TGCGCCAGCAGCCAACAAGGGGCGTACGAGCAGTACTTC. This sequence encodes CASSQQGAYEQYF.

In regard to this clone: The same CDR3 can be traced to other DNA sequences in this sample. The chain recombines TRBV2 with TRBJ2-1; D gene ambiguous. In germline, CDR1 is SNHLY, CDR2 FYNNEI. Trimming took 6 bases from V and 0 from J, leaving 9 bases between them. This CDR3 spans 14 amino acids. For the CDR3, the DNA is TGTGCCAGCAGGCAGGATGGCTCCTACAATGAGCAGTTCTTC. Its translation is CASRQDGSYNEQFF.

The rearrangement links TRBV7-8 to TRBJ1-2; maybe TRBD1 (5 bases). Germline assignment: CDR1 SGHVS and CDR2 FQNEAQ. The CDR3 totals 17 residues. The germline V and J ends were trimmed by 5 bases and 4 bases, with 23 bases remaining between them. CDR3: CASSRQNPGGDFYGYTF. CDR3 in DNA: TGTGCCAGCAGCCGACAAAATCCCGGGGGTGACTTCTATGGCTACACCTTC. Full variable domain (remainder filled in from reference TRBV7-8 and TRBJ1-2): GAGVSQSPRYKVAKRGQDVALRCDPISGHVSLFWYQQALGQGPEFLTYFQNEAQLDKSGLPSDRFFAERPEGSVSTLKIQRTQQEDSAVYLCASSRQNPGGDFYGYTFGSGTRLTVV.

This sequence joins TRBV4-3 and TRBJ2-1; weak D call: TRBD1 (6 bases). Germline V gene sequence: CDR1 LGHNA, CDR2 YSLEER. V was clipped by 3 bases and J by 2 bases, with 11 bases between them. The CDR3 totals 15 residues. The CDR3 DNA sequence: TGCGCCAGCAGCCACCAACGGACAGCCTACAATGAGCAGTTCTTC. Translation gives CASSHQRTAYNEQFF.

The gene calls are TRBV20-1 and TRBJ1-2; D perhaps matches TRBD1 (6 bases). V lost 6 bases to trimming and J lost 8 bases, with 13 bases between them. Germline V CDR1 and CDR2: DFQATT, SNEGSKA (reference sequence). This CDR3 has 11 amino acids. CDR3 amino acids: CSAPGTRGYTF. The CDR3 DNA follows: TGCAGTGCCCCTGGGACAAGGGGCTACACCTTC.

The chain is built from TRBV7-9 and TRBJ2-2; 7 bases are shared with TRBD1. Germline CDR1 SEHNR, CDR2 FQNEAQ (reference sequence). V was clipped by 10 bases and J by 3 bases; unmatched bases: 8. This CDR3 has 14 residues. The CDR3 nucleotides read TGTGCCATAAGACAGGGAGAAGACACCGGGGAGCTGTTTTTT. Amino acid sequence: CAIRQGEDTGELFF.

The chain carries TRBV5-6 and TRBJ1-1, with D tentatively TRBD1 (5 bases). V lost 4 bases and J 3 bases, leaving 16 bases between the germline ends. The CDR3 spans 15 residues. CDR1 SGHDT and CDR2 YYEEEE come from the germline V gene. The CDR3 coding sequence is TGTGCCAGCAGCCTGATAACTGGGGGTCACACTGAAGCTTTCTTT. As protein: CASSLITGGHTEAFF.

The V and J genes are TRBV7-3 and TRBJ2-1, with D possibly matching TRBD2 (5 bases). Between the trimmed V and J ends, which lost 1 base and 13 bases, there was a span of 11 bases. The CDR3 is 12 amino acids. Germline assignment: CDR1 SGHTA and CDR2 FQGTGA. CDR3 residues: CASSLNTGIQFF. The CDR3 DNA follows: TGTGCCAGCAGCTTAAATACCGGGATTCAGTTCTTC.